This T cell receptor beta chain came from a study of response to subunit inactivated influenza vaccine. General observations from the study: Each seasonal influenza vaccination recruits few new T cells, the authors suggested.

At least ten counts were recorded for this clonotype. Its antigen is unknown. The junction and the germline gene differ at one end; a read error may be behind it. The CDR3 loop spans 15 amino acids. The germline gives CDR1 SGHRS, CDR2 YFSETQ. Each CDR3 protein is one row after TCRdb ran MiXCR on the RT-PCR reads. The sample yields approximately 700,000 distinct CDR3 sequences, approximately 14% seen once. The gene calls are TRBV5-1 and TRBJ2-1; weak D call: TRBD2 (5 bases). Sequencing used PBMCs from blood, obtained around 15 days before vaccination. The sequence derives from a man aged 50-59 years who received an inactivated influenza vaccine. For the CDR3, the DNA is TGTGCCAGCAGCTTAGCGTCGAGCTCCTACAATGAGCAGTTCTTC. Translation gives CASSLASSSYNEQFF.